One sample yielded the 27 T cell receptor beta chains listed below, sequenced in a study of cytomegalovirus exposure and HLA in healthy donors. 60 Vbeta and 13 Jbeta primers were used in PCR. Sequenced by immunoSEQ multiplex PCR; TCRdb stores in-frame clones only, minus some. Of tens of thousands of clones listed, 76% are singletons. Sequencing used PBMCs. The receptors shown here come from a man between 18 and 35 years old in good health and CMV-seronegative.

This rearrangement joins TRBV7-8 to TRBJ1-5; D perhaps matches TRBD1 (5 bases). V shed 6 bases and J shed 0 bases, with 12 bases lying between them. Germline V lookup: CDR1 SGHVS, CDR2 FQNEAQ. CDR3 size: 15 residues. In DNA form, the CDR3 reads TGTGCCAGCAGAATTGACAGTTATAGCAATCAGCCCCAGCATTTT. It codes for CASRIDSYSNQPQHF. The whole variable domain, remainder taken from reference TRBV7-8 and TRBJ1-5, is GAGVSQSPRYKVAKRGQDVALRCDPISGHVSLFWYQQALGQGPEFLTYFQNEAQLDKSGLPSDRFFAERPEGSVSTLKIQRTQQEDSAVYLCASRIDSYSNQPQHFGDGTRLSIL.

V gene TRBV10-1 combines with J gene TRBJ2-5; TRBD1 might be the D (6 bases). This CDR3 has 14 amino acids. V lost 7 bases to trimming and J lost 2 bases, with 14 bases between them. Germline loops: CDR1 WNHNN, CDR2 SYGVQD (reference sequence). The chain's CDR3 is CASTLDSIQETQYF. The CDR3 region has the DNA TGCGCCAGCACCTTGGACAGCATTCAAGAGACCCAGTACTTC.

This clone was counted a few times. The genes are TRBV7-6 and TRBJ2-1; 11 positions agree with TRBD2. Trimming at V came to 4 bases and at J to 4 bases, leaving 9 bases not matched to a gene. Germline CDR1 SGHVS, CDR2 FNYEAQ. The CDR3 covers 17 residues. The CDR3 bases are TGTGCCAGCAGCTATAGAACCGGGACTAGCGGATACAATGAGCAGTTCTTC. This sequence encodes CASSYRTGTSGYNEQFF.

The chain has TRBV5-1 and TRBJ2-7; 8 bases are shared with TRBD1. This CDR3 is built from 15 residues. Germline CDR1 and CDR2: SGHRS and YFSETQ. V was clipped by 3 bases and J by 6 bases; unmatched bases: 11. CDR3 in DNA: TGCGCCAGCAGCTACACGACAGGGGCCATGGGCGAGCAGTACGTC. It translates to CASSYTTGAMGEQYV.

The genes are TRBV28 and TRBJ1-2; 7 nucleotides align to TRBD1. The CDR3 sequence is 12 residues long. Germline V gives CDR1 MDHEN, CDR2 SYDVKM. V was pared by 5 bases and J by 4 bases, with 1 base of the junction left unmatched. The CDR3 bases are TGTGCCAGCAGTGGGGACAGCTATGGCTACACCTTC. Protein: CASSGDSYGYTF.

The rearrangement joins TRBV5-1 to TRBJ1-2; 7 bases are shared with TRBD1. CDR1 SGHRS and CDR2 YFSETQ come from the germline V gene. Trimming cost V 0 bases and J 4 bases; bases outside gene matches: 12. The CDR3 is 17 residues long. CDR3 DNA sequence: TGCGCCAGCAGCTTGGGAAGGTCTACAGGGGTTGCCTATGGCTACACCTTC. Protein: CASSLGRSTGVAYGYTF.

V and J are TRBV5-1 and TRBJ2-2; TRBD1 might be the D (6 bases). The CDR3 sequence is 15 residues long. Trimming left V 6 bases short and J 0 bases short, with 12 bases between. Germline V gene sequence: CDR1 SGHRS, CDR2 YFSETQ. In DNA form, the CDR3 reads TGCGCCAGCACCGACAGGCGATCGAACACCGGGGAGCTGTTTTTT. This codes for CASTDRRSNTGELFF.

The chain joins TRBV7-8 to TRBJ2-7, with D uncertain. The V end was cut by 5 bases, the J end by 2 bases, with 10 bases between. The V gene's germline CDR1 is SGHVS and CDR2 FQNEAQ. This CDR3 spans 13 amino acids. This CDR3 is CASSLTPTYEQYV. The CDR3 coding sequence is TGTGCCAGCAGCCTGACACCAACCTACGAGCAGTACGTC.

The chain links TRBV5-4 to TRBJ1-1, with TRBD1 identical over 9 bases. V shed 2 bases and J 3 bases; nucleotides not matched to a gene: 2. CDR1 is SGHNT and CDR2 is YYREEE in the germline V gene (reference sequence). The CDR3 runs to 14 residues. CDR3: CASSLRDRDTEAFF. In DNA form, the CDR3 reads TGTGCCAGCAGCTTACGGGACAGGGACACTGAAGCTTTCTTT.

This rearrangement joins TRBV7-8 to TRBJ2-7; 8 bases match TRBD2. V lost 7 bases and J lost 0; bases outside the gene matches: 2. The CDR3 extends over 13 amino acids. Germline CDR1 is SGHVS and CDR2 is FQNEAQ. CDR3 region: CASIGGASYEQYF. The CDR3 bases are TGTGCCAGCATCGGGGGGGCCTCCTACGAGCAGTACTTC.

The chain uses TRBV9 and TRBJ1-3; D might be TRBD1 (6 bases). The length of the CDR3 is 13 residues. Germline V gene data show CDR1 as SGDLS and CDR2 as YYNGEE. The germline V and J ends were trimmed by 2 bases and 4 bases, with 7 bases remaining between them. The CDR3 DNA follows: TGTGCCAGCAGCGTGCAGGGGGGAAACACCATATATTTT. Its translation: CASSVQGGNTIYF.

This clone is labeled as medium-sized (0.01 to 0.1%). The rearrangement uses TRBV6-6 and TRBJ2-1; D call uncertain. CDR1 and CDR2 (germline): MNHNY, SVGAGI (reference sequence). The V end was cut by 2 bases, the J end by 4 bases, with 9 bases between. The CDR3 totals 14 residues. The CDR3 is CASSYGQQYNEQFF. The CDR3 DNA reads TGTGCCAGCAGTTACGGGCAGCAATACAATGAGCAGTTCTTC.

This chain links TRBV5-1 with TRBJ1-6; 8 positions agree with TRBD1. Germline V gives CDR1 SGHRS, CDR2 YFSETQ. Trimming cost V 4 bases and J 7 bases; bases outside gene matches: 7. CDR3 length: 15 residues. The CDR3 protein is CASSNWGQENSPLHF. As DNA, the CDR3 is TGCGCCAGCAGCAATTGGGGACAGGAGAATTCACCCCTCCACTTT.

This rearrangement joins TRBV28 to TRBJ1-4, with 11 nucleotides matching TRBD1. The V gene's germline CDR1 is MDHEN and CDR2 SYDVKM. J gave up 4 bases and V 1 base, and 8 bases lay outside the gene matches. CDR3 length: 18 residues. In DNA, the CDR3 is TGTGCCAGCAGTTTATTCCCGGGACAGGGGGTGTTTAATGAAAAACTGTTTTTT. It specifies CASSLFPGQGVFNEKLFF. Using reference TRBV28 and TRBJ1-4 for the parts outside the CDR3, the full variable domain is DVKVTQSSRYLVKRTGEKVFLECVQDMDHENMFWYRQDPGLGLRLIYFSYDVKMKEKGDIPEGYSVSREKKERFSLILESASTNQTSMYLCASSLFPGQGVFNEKLFFGSGTQLSVL.

The chain recombines TRBV11-2 with TRBJ2-2; a weak D match, TRBD2 (5 bases). CDR1 and CDR2 from the germline V gene are SGHAT and FQNNGV. V lost 5 bases, J lost 2 bases, and 12 bases lay in between. This CDR3 region has 15 residues. Written as DNA, the CDR3 is TGTGCCAGCAGCCCCCGGGATCTAAACACCGGGGAGCTGTTTTTT. Amino acid sequence: CASSPRDLNTGELFF.

In its sample, this clone was seen once. V and J are TRBV29-1 and TRBJ2-3; D possibly corresponds to TRBD1 (6 bases). The V end was cut by 4 bases, the J end by 6 bases, with 14 bases between. CDR1 and CDR2 from the germline V gene are SQVTM and ANQGSEA. CDR3 length equals 13 residues. The CDR3 loop reads CSVGFMRGDTQYF. CDR3 coding DNA: TGCAGCGTTGGTTTTATGAGGGGGGATACGCAGTATTTT.

This clone was recorded once. The CDR3 DNA reads TGTGCCAGCAGCACGACAGGCCCCCAAGAGACCCAGTACTTC. As protein: CASSTTGPQETQYF. The genes are TRBV12-1 and TRBJ2-5; TRBD1, the table's D call, was not compared with the DNA. TRBV12-1 is labeled a pseudogene. CDR3 size: 14 residues.

The rearrangement links TRBV6-5 to TRBJ1-1; weak D call: TRBD1 (6 bases). Trimming removed 10 bases at V and 6 bases at J, with 21 bases between. CDR1 is MNHEY and CDR2 is SVGAGI in the germline V gene. The CDR3 spans 14 residues. The CDR3 loop is CATSGGGRNSEAFF. CDR3 DNA: TGTGCCACCTCTGGCGGGGGGCGGAATTCTGAAGCTTTCTTT.

This sequence joins TRBV9 and TRBJ2-2; TRBD2 matches at 12 bases. Germline V gene lookup returns CDR1 SGDLS and CDR2 YYNGEE. The CDR3 runs 18 residues. The ends lost 4 bases at V and 4 bases at J; junction bases unmatched: 11. In nucleotides, the CDR3 is TGTGCCAGCAGCCCCCTAGCGGGGGGGCCTGGGGCCACCGGGGAGCTGTTTTTT. Translating it yields CASSPLAGGPGATGELFF.

The chain carries TRBV7-7 and TRBJ2-2, with 10 bases lining up with TRBD1. CDR3 length equals 17 residues. The V gene's germline CDR1 is SSHAT and CDR2 FNYEAQ (reference sequence). The V and J ends lost 0 bases and 4 bases, in that order; junction bases with no gene match: 5. The CDR3 DNA follows: TGTGCCAGCAGCTTAGCGGGGACAGGGGCCCTCACCGGGGAGCTGTTTTTT. This translates into CASSLAGTGALTGELFF.

A single count supports this clone. V gene TRBV29-1 combines with J gene TRBJ1-1; D remains unclear. V lost 3 bases and J lost 0, with 8 bases in between. The CDR3 has 13 residues. CDR1 is SQVTM and CDR2 is ANQGSEA in the germline V gene. The CDR3 sequence: CSVENSLNTEAFF. The CDR3, as DNA: TGCAGCGTTGAGAACAGTTTGAACACTGAAGCTTTCTTT.

The chain carries TRBV28 and TRBJ2-7, with D possibly being TRBD1 (6 bases). Germline V CDR1 and CDR2: MDHEN, SYDVKM. CDR3 length equals 14 residues. V dropped 6 bases and J dropped 5 bases, with 17 bases sitting between them. The DNA of the CDR3 is TGTGCCAGCAGACCCGGGGACAATCGGGACGAGCAGTACGTC. Encoded protein: CASRPGDNRDEQYV.

The chain has TRBV2 and TRBJ1-1, with 8 bases lining up with TRBD1. V gave up 6 bases and J gave up 0 bases; unmatched junction bases: 9. CDR3 length: 16 residues. Germline V CDR1 and CDR2: SNHLY, FYNNEI. The CDR3: CASRLRTGRLNTEAFF. The CDR3 nucleotides are TGTGCCAGCAGGCTTCGGACAGGGAGATTGAACACTGAAGCTTTCTTT.

CDR3 sequence: CASSSGTGYQPQHF. The CDR3 nucleotides read TGTGCCAGCAGCTCCGGGACAGGGTATCAGCCCCAGCATTTT. The chain employs TRBV11-2 and TRBJ1-5; 9 bases agree with TRBD1. Germline loops: CDR1 SGHAT, CDR2 FQNNGV. The J segment lost 5 bases and the V segment lost 4 bases, leaving 3 bases of the junction unmatched. This CDR3 is built from 14 residues.

The CDR3 DNA reads TGTGCCAGTAGTGGACAGCCAAACGCCTACGAGCAGTACTTC. Protein sequence: CASSGQPNAYEQYF. The J gene is TRBJ2-5, the V gene TRBV19; D perhaps matches TRBD1 (6 bases). The closer fit of TRBJ2-7 to the DNA end suggests the J call may be wrong. From germline, CDR1 is LNHDA and CDR2 SQIVND (reference sequence). The CDR3 spans 14 residues.

The V gene is TRBV28, the J gene TRBJ2-3, with 8 nucleotides matching TRBD1. CDR1 and CDR2 (germline): MDHEN, SYDVKM. This CDR3 region has 16 residues. J was trimmed by 4 bases and V by 3 bases; bases with no gene match: 9. The CDR3 here is CASSFRQTGEADTQYF. The CDR3 DNA sequence: TGTGCCAGCAGTTTCCGCCAGACAGGGGAGGCAGATACGCAGTATTTT.

This sequence joins TRBV27 and TRBJ1-5; a possible D gene is TRBD1 (6 bases). V was shortened by 0 bases and J by 1 base, with 13 bases between the two germline ends. CDR3 length: 17 amino acids. Germline assignment: CDR1 MNHEY and CDR2 SMNVEV (reference sequence). CDR3 loop: CASSLSQPQGSNQPQHF. In DNA form, the CDR3 reads TGTGCCAGCAGTTTATCGCAGCCGCAGGGGAGCAATCAGCCCCAGCATTTT.